These 12 T cell receptor beta chains were all obtained from the same sample, sequenced in a study of blood T cell repertoires in COVID-19. Clones were read by immunoSEQ multiplex PCR, and TCRdb kept only the in-frame ones, dropping some. This sample has approximately 80,000 clones, with 81% found just once. Sequenced material: peripheral blood. These receptors all stem from a man older than 75 with acute or convalescent COVID-19.

This clone was recorded a few times. The CDR3 reads CSVSGTGSAFF. The CDR3 DNA reads TGCAGCGTTTCCGGGACAGGGTCGGCTTTCTTT. The genes are TRBV29-1 and TRBJ1-1; 9 bases map to TRBD1. The CDR3 runs 11 residues. The trim removed 5 bases at V and 11 bases at J, leaving 6 bases unmatched. Germline V CDR1 and CDR2: SQVTM, ANQGSEA.

The chain joins TRBV7-2 to TRBJ2-5, with D tentatively TRBD2 (6 bases). The CDR3 contains 16 residues. From germline, CDR1 is SGHTA and CDR2 FQGNSA. V gave up 5 bases and J gave up 4 bases, with 20 bases separating them. CDR3 sequence: CASSLPVQGGGETQYF. In DNA, the CDR3 is TGTGCCAGCAGCCTCCCAGTCCAGGGAGGAGGAGAGACCCAGTACTTC.

The chain has TRBV30 and TRBJ1-6; no reliable D call. V was pared by 4 bases and J by 7 bases, with 11 bases between. The CDR3 consists of 13 residues. In germline, CDR1 is GTSNPN, CDR2 SVGIG (reference sequence). The CDR3 sequence: CAWNHGGNSPLHF. The CDR3, as DNA: TGTGCCTGGAATCACGGCGGGAATTCACCCCTCCACTTT.

V usage is TRBV24-1 and J usage is TRBJ2-7; 10 bases line up with TRBD1. Germline CDR1 is KGHDR and CDR2 is SFDVKD. The length of the CDR3 is 16 residues. V gave up 4 bases and J gave up 0 bases; unmatched junction bases: 5. The CDR3 reads CATSETGTGDSYEQYF. Written as DNA, the CDR3 is TGTGCCACCAGTGAGACCGGGACAGGGGACTCCTACGAGCAGTACTTC.

This clone was recorded a few times. The V call is TRBV6-5, the J call TRBJ1-2, with 8 bases that match TRBD1. The V and J ends lost 5 bases and 0 bases, in that order; junction bases with no gene match: 5. CDR1 is MNHEY and CDR2 is SVGAGI in the germline V gene. The CDR3 is made up of 15 amino acids. CDR3 sequence (DNA): TGTGCCAGCAGTCAGGGGGCCGCTACTAACTATGGCTACACCTTC. Its translation is CASSQGAATNYGYTF.

The J gene is TRBJ1-1, the V gene TRBV18; possible D gene TRBD1, 6 bases. Germline CDR1 is KGHSH and CDR2 is LQKENI. CDR3 length: 12 amino acids. V lost 2 bases to trimming and J lost 9 bases, with 10 bases between them. The CDR3 DNA is TGTGCCAGCTCACCAGACAGGACCCAAGCTTTCTTT. Its translation is CASSPDRTQAFF.

The chain carries TRBV2 and TRBJ2-1, with 8 bases aligning to TRBD2. CDR1 is SNHLY and CDR2 is FYNNEI in the germline V gene. With V trimmed by 5 bases and J by 4 bases, 7 bases remained unmatched. CDR3 length: 15 amino acids. CDR3 in amino acids: CASSSQAGAYNEQFF. For the CDR3, the DNA is TGTGCCAGCAGTTCACAAGCGGGAGCATACAATGAGCAGTTCTTC.

This clone has just a few counts. The rearrangement uses TRBV6-1 and TRBJ1-6, with D possibly TRBD1 on 6 matching bases. Trimming left V 2 bases short and J 10 bases short, with 15 bases between. Germline V CDR1 and CDR2: MNHNS, SASEGT. The CDR3 is 15 amino acids. In DNA form, the CDR3 reads TGTGCCAGCAGTGAAAAGCAGGGGCCGAGGTCACCCCTCCACTTT. It translates to CASSEKQGPRSPLHF.

The CDR3 DNA sequence: TGTGCCAGCAGCTTTACGGGAAGGTCCTATAATTCACCCCTCCACTTT. This encodes CASSFTGRSYNSPLHF. This chain joins TRBV5-8 and TRBJ1-6, with D unclear. Trimming cost V 2 bases and J 1 base, with 10 bases left between them. Germline loops: CDR1 SGHTS, CDR2 YDEGEE. This CDR3 has 16 amino acids.

The chain employs TRBV28 and TRBJ2-1, with D perhaps TRBD2 (5 bases). V was clipped by 4 bases and J by 8 bases, with 9 bases between them. The CDR3 sequence is 12 residues long. The germline CDR1 and CDR2 sequences are MDHEN and SYDVKM. CDR3: CASSSGLDEQFF. The CDR3 DNA sequence: TGTGCCAGCAGTTCCGGACTCGATGAGCAGTTCTTC.

The chain carries TRBV3-1 (or the pseudogene TRBV3-2) and TRBJ2-1, with a tentative D call TRBD2 (6 bases). V lost 4 bases, J lost 3 bases, and 16 bases lay in between. Per germline, CDR1 LGHDT and CDR2 YNNKEL (reference sequence). The CDR3 loop spans 16 amino acids. CDR3 in amino acids: CASSLAGSQGYNEQFF. The CDR3 nucleotides read TGTGCCAGCAGCCTCGCGGGGAGCCAGGGCTACAATGAGCAGTTCTTC.

V and J are TRBV2 and TRBJ2-2; possibly TRBD1 for D (6 bases). Germline CDR1 SNHLY, CDR2 FYNNEI. Deletions cut 5 bases from V and 4 bases from J, with 11 bases between. The CDR3 length is 14 residues. The CDR3 is CASSSGTSTGELFF. The CDR3 bases are TGTGCCAGCAGTTCCGGGACAAGCACCGGGGAGCTGTTTTTT.